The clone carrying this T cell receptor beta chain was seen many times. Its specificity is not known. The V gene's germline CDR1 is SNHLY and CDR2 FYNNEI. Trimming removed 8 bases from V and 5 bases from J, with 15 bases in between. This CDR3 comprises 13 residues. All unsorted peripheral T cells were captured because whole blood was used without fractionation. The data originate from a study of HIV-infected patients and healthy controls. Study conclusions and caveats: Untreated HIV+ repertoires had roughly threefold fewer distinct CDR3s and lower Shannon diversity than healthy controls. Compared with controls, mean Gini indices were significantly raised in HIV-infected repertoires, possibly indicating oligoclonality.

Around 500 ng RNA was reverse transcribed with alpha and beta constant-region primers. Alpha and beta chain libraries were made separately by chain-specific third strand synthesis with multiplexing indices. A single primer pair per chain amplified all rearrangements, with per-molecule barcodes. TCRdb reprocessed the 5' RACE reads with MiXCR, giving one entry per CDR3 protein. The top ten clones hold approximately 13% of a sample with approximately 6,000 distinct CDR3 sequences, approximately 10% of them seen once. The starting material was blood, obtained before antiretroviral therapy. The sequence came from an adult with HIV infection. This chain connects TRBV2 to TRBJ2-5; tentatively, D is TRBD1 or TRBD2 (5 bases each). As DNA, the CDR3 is TGTGCCAGCCGACAAACGGGGCTTGAGACCCAGTACTTC. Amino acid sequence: CASRQTGLETQYF.